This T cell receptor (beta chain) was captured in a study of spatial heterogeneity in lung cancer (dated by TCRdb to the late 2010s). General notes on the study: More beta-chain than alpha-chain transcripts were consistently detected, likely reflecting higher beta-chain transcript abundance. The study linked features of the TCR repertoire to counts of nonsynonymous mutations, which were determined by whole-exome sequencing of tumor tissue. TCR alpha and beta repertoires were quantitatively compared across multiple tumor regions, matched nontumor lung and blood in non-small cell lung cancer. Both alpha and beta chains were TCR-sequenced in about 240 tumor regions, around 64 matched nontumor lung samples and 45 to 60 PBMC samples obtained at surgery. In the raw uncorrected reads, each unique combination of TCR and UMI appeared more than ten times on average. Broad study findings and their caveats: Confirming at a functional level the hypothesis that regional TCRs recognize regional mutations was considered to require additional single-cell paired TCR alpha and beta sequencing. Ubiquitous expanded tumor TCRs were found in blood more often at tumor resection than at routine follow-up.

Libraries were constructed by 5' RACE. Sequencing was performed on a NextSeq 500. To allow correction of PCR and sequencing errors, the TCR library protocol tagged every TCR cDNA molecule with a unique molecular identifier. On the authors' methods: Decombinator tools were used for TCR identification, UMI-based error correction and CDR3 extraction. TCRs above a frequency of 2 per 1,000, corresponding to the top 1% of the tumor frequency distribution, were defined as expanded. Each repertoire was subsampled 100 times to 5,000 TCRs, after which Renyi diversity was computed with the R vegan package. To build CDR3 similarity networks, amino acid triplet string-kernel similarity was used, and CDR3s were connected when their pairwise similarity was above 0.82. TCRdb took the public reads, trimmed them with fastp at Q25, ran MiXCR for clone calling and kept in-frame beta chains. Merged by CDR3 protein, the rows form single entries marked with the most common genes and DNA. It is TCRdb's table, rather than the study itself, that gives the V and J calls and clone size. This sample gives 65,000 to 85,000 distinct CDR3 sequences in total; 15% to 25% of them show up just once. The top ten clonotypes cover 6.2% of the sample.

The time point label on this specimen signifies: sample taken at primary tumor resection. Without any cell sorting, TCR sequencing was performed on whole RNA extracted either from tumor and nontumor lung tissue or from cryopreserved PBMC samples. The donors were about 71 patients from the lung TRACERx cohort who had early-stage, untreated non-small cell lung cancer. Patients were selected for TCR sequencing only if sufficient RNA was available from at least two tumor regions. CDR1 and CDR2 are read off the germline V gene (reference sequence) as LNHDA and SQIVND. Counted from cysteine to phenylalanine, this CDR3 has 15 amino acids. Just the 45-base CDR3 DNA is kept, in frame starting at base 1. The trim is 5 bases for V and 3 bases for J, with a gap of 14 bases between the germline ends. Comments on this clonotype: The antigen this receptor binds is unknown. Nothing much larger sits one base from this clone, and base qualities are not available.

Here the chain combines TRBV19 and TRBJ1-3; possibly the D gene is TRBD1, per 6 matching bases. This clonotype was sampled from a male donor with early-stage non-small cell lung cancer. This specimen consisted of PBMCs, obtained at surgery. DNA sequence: TGTGCCAGTAGTGTCCCCCAAGGGGGTGGAAACACCATATATTTT. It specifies CASSVPQGGGNTIYF.